This TCR beta chain was profiled in a study of chemoradiotherapy in HPV16-positive cancers. Clones were sequenced by immunoSEQ multiplex PCR, and TCRdb holds only the in-frame ones, with some missing. This sample has tens of thousands of clones, with roughly 84% found just once. The germline CDR1 and CDR2 sequences are MNHEY and SVGAGI. This CDR3 region has 13 residues. V was trimmed by 8 bases and J by 0 bases, leaving 10 bases between them. Note on this clone: The antigen remains unidentified.

Study-wide points: HPV-specific T cells were functionally defined from only a couple of HPV16-positive patients.

The source is a human donor with HPV-associated anogenital cancer. Sequenced material: blood, taken from a patient who underwent chemoradiotherapy. The V and J genes are TRBV6-5 and TRBJ2-5; D remains unclear. The CDR3 spells CASSVMYQETQYF. The CDR3 DNA reads TGTGCCAGCTCTGTTATGTACCAAGAGACCCAGTACTTC.